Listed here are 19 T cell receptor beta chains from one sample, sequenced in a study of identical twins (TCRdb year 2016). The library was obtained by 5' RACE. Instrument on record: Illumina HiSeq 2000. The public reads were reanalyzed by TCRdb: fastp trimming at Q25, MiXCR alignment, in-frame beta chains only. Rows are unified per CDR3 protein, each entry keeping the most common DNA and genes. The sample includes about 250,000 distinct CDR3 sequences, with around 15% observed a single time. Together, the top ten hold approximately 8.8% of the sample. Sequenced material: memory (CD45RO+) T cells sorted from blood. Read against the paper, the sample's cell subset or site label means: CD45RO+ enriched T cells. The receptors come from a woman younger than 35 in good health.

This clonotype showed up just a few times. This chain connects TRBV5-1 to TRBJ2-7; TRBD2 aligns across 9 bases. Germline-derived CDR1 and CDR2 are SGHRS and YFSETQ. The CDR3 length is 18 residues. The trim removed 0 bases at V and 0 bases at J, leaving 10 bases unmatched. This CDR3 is CASSLANSGSSGSYEQYF. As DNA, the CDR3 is TGCGCCAGCAGCTTGGCCAATAGCGGGAGCTCTGGCTCCTACGAGCAGTACTTC.

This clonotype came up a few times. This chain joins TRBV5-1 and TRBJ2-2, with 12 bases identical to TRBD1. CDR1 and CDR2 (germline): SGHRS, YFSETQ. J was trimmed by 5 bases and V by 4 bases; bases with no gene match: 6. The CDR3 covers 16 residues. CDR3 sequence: CASSPGTGGSTGELFF. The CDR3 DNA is TGCGCCAGCAGCCCCGGGACAGGGGGCAGTACCGGGGAGCTGTTTTTT.

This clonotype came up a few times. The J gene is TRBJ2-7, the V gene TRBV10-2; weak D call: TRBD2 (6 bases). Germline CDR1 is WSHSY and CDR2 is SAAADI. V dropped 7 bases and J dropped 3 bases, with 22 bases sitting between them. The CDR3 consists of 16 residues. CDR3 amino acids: CASTKPRGPYSYEQYF. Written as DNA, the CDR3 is TGCGCCAGCACTAAACCGCGGGGCCCCTATAGCTACGAGCAGTACTTC.

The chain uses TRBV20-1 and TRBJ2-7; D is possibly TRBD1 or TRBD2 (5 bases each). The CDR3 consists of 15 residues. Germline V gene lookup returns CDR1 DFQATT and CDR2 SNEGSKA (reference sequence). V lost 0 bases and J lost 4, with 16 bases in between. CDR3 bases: TGCAGTGCTAGAGATTCGAGGGCAGGGCCATACGAGCAGTACTTC. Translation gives CSARDSRAGPYEQYF.

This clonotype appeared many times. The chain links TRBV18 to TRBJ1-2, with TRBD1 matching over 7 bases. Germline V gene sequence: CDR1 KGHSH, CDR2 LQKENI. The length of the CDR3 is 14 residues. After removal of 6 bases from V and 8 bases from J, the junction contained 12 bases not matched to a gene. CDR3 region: CASSQRTGTDGYTF. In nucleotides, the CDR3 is TGTGCCAGCTCTCAGAGGACAGGAACGGACGGCTACACCTTC.

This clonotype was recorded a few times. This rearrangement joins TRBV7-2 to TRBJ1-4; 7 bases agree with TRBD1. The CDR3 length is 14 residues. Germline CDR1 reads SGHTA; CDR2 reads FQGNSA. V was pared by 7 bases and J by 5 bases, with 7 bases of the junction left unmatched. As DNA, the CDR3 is TGTGCCAGCAACCCGGGACAGACAAATGAAAAACTGTTTTTT. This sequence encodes CASNPGQTNEKLFF.

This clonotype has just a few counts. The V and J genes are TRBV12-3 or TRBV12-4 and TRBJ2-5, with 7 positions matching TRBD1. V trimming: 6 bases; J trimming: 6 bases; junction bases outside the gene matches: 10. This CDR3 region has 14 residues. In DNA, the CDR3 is TGTGCCAGCAGCCCCCGGGACAGAGGAAAGACCCAGTACTTC. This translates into CASSPRDRGKTQYF.

The CDR3 protein is CSARASRFPYEQYF. CDR3 DNA sequence: TGCAGTGCTAGAGCATCCAGGTTCCCCTACGAGCAGTACTTC. The gene calls are TRBV20-1 and TRBJ2-7; D remains ambiguous. The CDR3 loop spans 14 amino acids. Trimming left V 1 base short and J 2 bases short, with 12 bases between. CDR1 DFQATT and CDR2 SNEGSKA come from the germline V gene (reference sequence).

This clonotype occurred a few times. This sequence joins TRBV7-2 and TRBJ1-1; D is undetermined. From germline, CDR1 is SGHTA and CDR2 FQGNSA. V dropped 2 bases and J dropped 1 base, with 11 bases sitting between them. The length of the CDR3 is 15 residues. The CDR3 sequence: CASSLSRATNTEAFF. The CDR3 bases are TGTGCCAGCAGCTTAAGTAGGGCAACGAACACTGAAGCTTTCTTT.

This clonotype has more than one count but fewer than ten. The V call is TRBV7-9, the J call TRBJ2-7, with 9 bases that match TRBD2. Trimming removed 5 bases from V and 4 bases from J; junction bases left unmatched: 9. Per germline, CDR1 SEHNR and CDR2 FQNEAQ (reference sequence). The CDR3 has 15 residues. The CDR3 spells CASSPAGGRGYEQYF. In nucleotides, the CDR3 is TGTGCCAGCAGCCCCGCCGGCGGGAGGGGTTACGAGCAGTACTTC. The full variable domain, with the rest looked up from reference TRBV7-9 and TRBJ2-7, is DTGVSQNPRHKITKRGQNVTFRCDPISEHNRLYWYRQTLGQGPEFLTYFQNEAQLEKSRLLSDRFSAERPKGSFSTLEIQRTEQGDSAMYLCASSPAGGRGYEQYFGPGTRLTVT.

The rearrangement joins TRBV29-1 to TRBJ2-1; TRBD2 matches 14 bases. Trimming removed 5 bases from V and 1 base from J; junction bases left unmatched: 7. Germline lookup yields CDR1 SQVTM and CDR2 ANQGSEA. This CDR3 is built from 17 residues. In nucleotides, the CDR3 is TGCAGCGTTACCGGGACTAGCGGGAGTAAATCCTACAATGAGCAGTTCTTC. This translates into CSVTGTSGSKSYNEQFF.

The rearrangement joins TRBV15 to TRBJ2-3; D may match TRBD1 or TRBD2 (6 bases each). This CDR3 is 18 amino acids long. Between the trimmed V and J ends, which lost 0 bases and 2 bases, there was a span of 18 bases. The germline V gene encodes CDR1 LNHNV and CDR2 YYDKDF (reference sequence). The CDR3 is CATSRDTRGGLFTDTQYF. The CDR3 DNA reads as TGTGCCACCAGCAGAGATACTCGAGGGGGGCTATTCACAGATACGCAGTATTTT.

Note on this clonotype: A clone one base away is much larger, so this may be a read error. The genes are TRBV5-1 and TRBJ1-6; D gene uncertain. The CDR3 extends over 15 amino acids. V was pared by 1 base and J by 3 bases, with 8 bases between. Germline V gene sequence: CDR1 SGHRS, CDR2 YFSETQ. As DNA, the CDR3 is TGCGCCAGCAGCTTGTTGGAGTTCTATAATTCACCCCTCCACTTT. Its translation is CASSLLEFYNSPLHF.

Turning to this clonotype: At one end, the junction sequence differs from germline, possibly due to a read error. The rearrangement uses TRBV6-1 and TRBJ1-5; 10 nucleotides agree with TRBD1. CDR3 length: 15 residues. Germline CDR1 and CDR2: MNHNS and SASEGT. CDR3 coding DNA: TGTGCCAGCAGGTCCCGGGACAGGGGCAACCAGCCCCAGCATTTT. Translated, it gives CASRSRDRGNQPQHF.

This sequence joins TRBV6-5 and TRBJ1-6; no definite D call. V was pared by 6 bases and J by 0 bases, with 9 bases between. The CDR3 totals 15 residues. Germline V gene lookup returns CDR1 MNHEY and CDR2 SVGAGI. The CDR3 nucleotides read TGTGCCAGCAGCGACCCGAGCTCCTATAATTCACCCCTCCACTTT. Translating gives CASSDPSSYNSPLHF.

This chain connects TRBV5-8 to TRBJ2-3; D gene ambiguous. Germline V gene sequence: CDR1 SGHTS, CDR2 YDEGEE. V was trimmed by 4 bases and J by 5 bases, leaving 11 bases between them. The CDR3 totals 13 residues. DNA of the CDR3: TGTGCCAGCAGCACCGGTACTCTAGATACGCAGTATTTT. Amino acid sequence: CASSTGTLDTQYF.

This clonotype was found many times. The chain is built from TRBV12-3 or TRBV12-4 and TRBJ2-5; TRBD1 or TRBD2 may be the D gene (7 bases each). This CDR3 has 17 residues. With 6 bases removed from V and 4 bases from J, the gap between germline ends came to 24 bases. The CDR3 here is CASRRGLQGAGLETQYF. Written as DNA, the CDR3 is TGTGCCAGCAGAAGGGGGCTCCAGGGAGCGGGGTTAGAGACCCAGTACTTC.

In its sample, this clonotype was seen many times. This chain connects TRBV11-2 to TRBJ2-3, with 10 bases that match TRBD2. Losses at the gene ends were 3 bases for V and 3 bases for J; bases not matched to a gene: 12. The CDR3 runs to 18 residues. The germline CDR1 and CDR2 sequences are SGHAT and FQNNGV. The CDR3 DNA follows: TGTGCCAGCAGCTTTCAGTCACTAGCGGGAAGCAAAACAGATACGCAGTATTTT. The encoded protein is CASSFQSLAGSKTDTQYF.

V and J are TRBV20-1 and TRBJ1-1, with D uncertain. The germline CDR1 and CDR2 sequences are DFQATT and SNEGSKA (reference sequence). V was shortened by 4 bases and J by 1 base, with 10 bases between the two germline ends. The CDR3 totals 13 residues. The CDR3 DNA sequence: TGCAGTGCTACCGCCCATGCGAACACTGAAGCTTTCTTT. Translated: CSATAHANTEAFF.